This entry describes one TCR beta chain. This table comes from immunoSEQ multiplex PCR, and its TCRdb copy is limited to in-frame clones, with some not included. The data show over 120,000 clones, approximately 85% seen once. These data are taken from a study of T cell responses to AZD1222 COVID-19 vaccine. This receptor was taken from an adult in good health. The material sequenced was peripheral blood, taken on day 0 of AZD1222 vaccination.

In DNA form, the CDR3 reads TGCGCCAGCAGCTCGCGGGACGTGGGCGAAAAACTGTTTTTT. Translated: CASSSRDVGEKLFF. The rearrangement links TRBV5-1 to TRBJ1-4; a weak D match, TRBD1 (5 bases). V shed 3 bases and J shed 8 bases, with 14 bases lying between them. The germline gives CDR1 SGHRS, CDR2 YFSETQ. The CDR3 is 14 residues long.